These 20 T cell receptor beta chains came from one sample sequenced in a study of blood T cell repertoires in COVID-19. The method was immunoSEQ multiplex PCR; TCRdb's version includes in-frame clones alone and lacks a portion of them. The sample contains approximately 190,000 clones, 70% to 90% of which appear only once. Input material: peripheral blood. Receptors were obtained from a woman in her forties who had recovered from COVID-19.

V and J are TRBV4-1 and TRBJ2-7; 11 bases line up with TRBD2. V was clipped by 1 base and J by 3 bases; unmatched bases: 8. Germline V gene lookup returns CDR1 MGHRA and CDR2 YSYEKL. The CDR3 contains 17 residues. The CDR3, as DNA: TGCGCCAGCAGCCAAGCTGAACTAGCGGGAGCTATCTACGAGCAGTACTTC. Translating gives CASSQAELAGAIYEQYF.

The sample holds one count of this clone. The V call is TRBV5-1, the J call TRBJ2-7; 12 bases agree with TRBD2. CDR3 length: 14 residues. The trim removed 0 bases at V and 9 bases at J, leaving 4 bases unmatched. Germline assignment: CDR1 SGHRS and CDR2 YFSETQ. CDR3 region: CASSLELAGGVQYF. The CDR3 DNA sequence: TGCGCCAGCAGCTTGGAGCTAGCGGGAGGGGTGCAGTACTTC.

This sequence joins TRBV19 and TRBJ2-1; maybe TRBD1 (6 bases). V lost 1 base to trimming and J lost 1 base, with 14 bases between them. Germline V lookup: CDR1 LNHDA, CDR2 SQIVND (reference sequence). This CDR3 region has 17 residues. The CDR3 reads CASSIGVGGVSYNEQFF. The DNA for the CDR3 is TGTGCCAGTAGTATAGGTGTAGGGGGTGTATCCTACAATGAGCAGTTCTTC.

The rearrangement uses TRBV28 and TRBJ2-3; 9 positions agree with TRBD2. The V gene end was trimmed by 8 bases and the J gene end by 4 bases; junction bases not matched to a gene: 7. Germline loops: CDR1 MDHEN, CDR2 SYDVKM. The CDR3 extends over 14 amino acids. This CDR3 is CASVAGARADTQYF. CDR3 bases: TGTGCCAGCGTAGCGGGAGCTCGAGCAGATACGCAGTATTTT.

The CDR3, as DNA: TGCGCCAGCAGGGATGGGACTACCGGGGAGCTGTTTTTT. This codes for CASRDGTTGELFF. The V gene is TRBV5-1, the J gene TRBJ2-2; D might be TRBD2 (6 bases). The germline CDR1 and CDR2 sequences are SGHRS and YFSETQ. The CDR3 totals 13 residues. Trimming removed 5 bases from V and 5 bases from J, with 10 bases in between.

This chain links TRBV18 with TRBJ1-2, with TRBD1 identical over 8 bases. The CDR3 covers 17 residues. Germline loops: CDR1 KGHSH, CDR2 LQKENI. V gave up 5 bases and J gave up 0 bases; unmatched junction bases: 11. The CDR3 reads CASSSTSTGETNYGYTF. CDR3 coding DNA: TGTGCCAGCTCATCTACCTCGACAGGGGAAACTAACTATGGCTACACCTTC.

The CDR3 nucleotides are TGTGCCAGCAGCGAAACGCAGGGGGCTGGTGGCTACACCTTC. It translates to CASSETQGAGGYTF. V and J are TRBV9 and TRBJ1-2; 8 positions match TRBD1. CDR3 length: 14 residues. The J segment lost 7 bases and the V segment lost 3 bases, leaving 8 bases of the junction unmatched. Germline loops: CDR1 SGDLS, CDR2 YYNGEE.

The chain uses TRBV5-6 and TRBJ2-3; D is possibly TRBD2 (6 bases). Germline CDR1 and CDR2: SGHDT and YYEEEE. V was cut by 3 bases and J by 4 bases, with 18 bases left in between. CDR3 size: 16 residues. CDR3 in DNA: TGTGCCAGCAGCTCAACATCCGGAGGGCGTTCAGATACGCAGTATTTT. The encoded protein is CASSSTSGGRSDTQYF.

The V call is TRBV20-1, the J call TRBJ1-5; 7 bases are shared with TRBD1. CDR1 is DFQATT, CDR2 SNEGSKA, per germline (reference sequence). Germline trimming cut 3 bases from V and 11 bases from J; bases unmatched to any gene: 19. The CDR3 totals 16 residues. The CDR3 DNA reads TGCAGTGCTAGTTCGGACGAAGGGAAGGGGGCGTGGGCCCAGCATTTT. Amino acids: CSASSDEGKGAWAQHF.

The DNA for the CDR3 is TGTGCCAGCAGTTCAAAGGGGACTGGCAATCAGCCCCAGCATTTT. This translates into CASSSKGTGNQPQHF. The chain recombines TRBV28 with TRBJ1-5; tentatively, D is TRBD1 (5 bases). The CDR3 has 15 residues. Trimming stripped 4 bases from V and 2 bases from J, with 12 bases between. Per the germline V gene, CDR1 is MDHEN and CDR2 is SYDVKM.

The chain has TRBV7-6 and TRBJ2-7; 7 bases line up with TRBD2. Looked up from germline, CDR1 is SGHVS and CDR2 is FNYEAQ. The V segment lost 6 bases and the J segment 6 bases; nucleotides outside the gene matches: 11. The CDR3 length is 14 residues. The CDR3 region is CASRTLGGIVEQYF. The CDR3 DNA follows: TGTGCCAGCAGGACCCTGGGGGGGATTGTCGAGCAGTACTTC.

The chain uses TRBV5-5 and TRBJ2-7; 11 nucleotides line up with TRBD1. The trim removed 0 bases at V and 13 bases at J, leaving 9 bases unmatched. Per the germline V gene, CDR1 is SGHKS and CDR2 is YYEKEE (reference sequence). The CDR3 spans 14 residues. The CDR3 region is CASSLEDRGQARYF. The DNA of the CDR3 is TGTGCCAGCAGCTTGGAGGACAGGGGGCAGGCCAGATACTTC.

The chain recombines TRBV11-2 with TRBJ2-7; no reliable D call. The V and J ends lost 0 bases and 6 bases respectively, with 12 bases between them. Germline V gene sequence: CDR1 SGHAT, CDR2 FQNNGV. There are 14 residues in the CDR3. CDR3 DNA: TGTGCCAGCAGCTTAGAACCCACAGCTGCCGAGCAGTACTTC. Translation gives CASSLEPTAAEQYF.

This chain connects TRBV24-1 to TRBJ1-1; TRBD1 might be the D (6 bases). Germline V gives CDR1 KGHDR, CDR2 SFDVKD. Trimming pared 9 bases from V and 3 bases from J, leaving 16 bases between. The CDR3 runs 14 residues. CDR3 nucleotide sequence: TGTGCCACCGACCCCAGGGGAAAGGACACTGAAGCTTTCTTT. Translated: CATDPRGKDTEAFF.

In its sample, this clone was seen once. The chain recombines TRBV5-1 with TRBJ1-1; weak D call: TRBD1 (5 bases). Per the germline V gene, CDR1 is SGHRS and CDR2 is YFSETQ. V lost 4 bases to trimming and J lost 0 bases, with 7 bases between them. The CDR3 runs to 13 residues. The CDR3 bases are TGCGCCAGCAGCACGGACATGAACACTGAAGCTTTCTTT. This codes for CASSTDMNTEAFF. Based on the CDR3 plus reference TRBV5-1 and TRBJ1-1, the full variable domain is KAGVTQTPRYLIKTRGQQVTLSCSPISGHRSVSWYQQTPGQGLQFLFEYFSETQRNKGNFPGRFSGRQFSNSRSEMNVSTLELGDSALYLCASSTDMNTEAFFGQGTRLTVV.

This clone was seen at least ten times. J is TRBJ2-2 and V is TRBV28; TRBD1 matches at 8 bases. After removal of 8 bases from V and 2 bases from J, the junction contained 4 bases not matched to a gene. The CDR3 consists of 14 residues. Germline CDR1 reads MDHEN; CDR2 reads SYDVKM. CDR3 loop: CASLGQGNTGELFF. In DNA, the CDR3 is TGTGCCAGCTTAGGACAGGGCAACACCGGGGAGCTGTTTTTT.

This clone has only one observation. V usage is TRBV5-1 and J usage is TRBJ2-1; 7 nucleotides line up with TRBD2. The CDR3 has 14 residues. V trimming: 0 bases; J trimming: 7 bases; junction bases outside the gene matches: 4. CDR1 SGHRS and CDR2 YFSETQ come from the germline V gene. This chain's CDR3 is CASSLAMGGNEQFF. DNA for the CDR3: TGCGCCAGCAGCTTGGCTATGGGGGGGAATGAGCAGTTCTTC.

The chain carries TRBV5-4 and TRBJ1-2; TRBD1 agrees at 7 bases. Trimming cost V 3 bases and J 4 bases; bases outside gene matches: 15. Germline V CDR1 and CDR2: SGHNT, YYREEE (reference sequence). The CDR3 runs to 17 residues. The CDR3 nucleotides are TGTGCCAGCAGCTCAGAACAAAGGGGGCTCTCCGGCTATGGCTACACCTTC. Its protein product is CASSSEQRGLSGYGYTF.

The chain is built from TRBV3-1 (or the pseudogene TRBV3-2) and TRBJ1-1, with 7 bases lining up with TRBD1. This CDR3 comprises 15 residues. Trimming removed 4 bases from V and 6 bases from J; junction bases left unmatched: 11. The germline gives CDR1 LGHDT, CDR2 YNNKEL (reference sequence). CDR3 DNA sequence: TGTGCCAGCAGCCCATTGGATACAGGGGCCGCTGAAGCTTTCTTT. Translated, it gives CASSPLDTGAAEAFF.

The rearrangement links TRBV6-5 to TRBJ2-7; D unclear. Germline-derived CDR1 and CDR2 are MNHEY and SVGAGI. V lost 2 bases to trimming and J lost 1 base, with 9 bases between them. The CDR3 has 14 amino acids. This chain's CDR3 is CASSYNGFSYEQYF. The DNA of the CDR3 is TGTGCCAGCAGTTACAACGGGTTTTCCTACGAGCAGTACTTC.